This T cell receptor beta chain emerged from a study of early T cells in non-severe SARS-CoV-2 infection. Study as a whole: Sequencing was performed on bulk RNA from unsorted whole blood, leaving chains unpaired.

Only a few counts were recorded for this clonotype. What it binds is not known. General study results and limits: Database matching using VDJdb favored anti-spike CD8 responses, with private and CD4 specificities left missing.

Trimming pared 2 bases from V and 0 bases from J, leaving 8 bases between. This CDR3 spans 14 amino acids. Per germline, CDR1 MNHEY and CDR2 SVGEGT. Unique molecular identifiers were added to individual cDNA molecules. TCRdb analysed the 5' RACE reads with MiXCR anew, one entry per CDR3 protein. The sample records under 85,000 distinct CDR3 sequences, 14% to 15% being singletons. Material for sequencing was whole blood. The TCR sequence derives from an adult who was a healthcare worker with PCR-confirmed SARS-CoV-2 infection or an uninfected control (not recorded which). The rearrangement joins TRBV6-2 or TRBV6-3 to TRBJ2-7; the D is unclear. The CDR3 spells CASSYDSSSYEQYF. CDR3 nucleotide sequence: TGTGCCAGCAGTTACGACTCCAGCTCCTACGAGCAGTACTTC.